The rows below give T cell receptor beta chains drawn from one sample of a study of chemoradiotherapy in HPV16-positive cancers. Sequenced by immunoSEQ multiplex PCR; TCRdb stores in-frame clones only, minus some. Among approximately 19,000 clones listed, 70% to 90% were seen once. The specimen was blood, collected from a patient who underwent chemoradiotherapy. These receptors came from a human donor with HPV-associated anogenital cancer. Each CDR3 is given with its conserved first and last residue.

j_call: TRBJ1-6; v_call: TRBV4-3; cdr3_aa: CASSQSTQGTYNSPLHF
j_call: TRBJ1-4; v_call: TRBV19; cdr3_aa: CASSITGPQEKLFF
j_call: TRBJ1-5; v_call: TRBV14; cdr3_aa: CASSQDGNQPQHF
j_call: TRBJ2-3; v_call: TRBV5-1; cdr3_aa: CASNHPGQGDTQYF
j_call: TRBJ1-2; v_call: TRBV29-1; cdr3_aa: CSVDHSGGINYGYTF
j_call: TRBJ1-3; v_call: TRBV7-2; cdr3_aa: CASSPGGGSGNTIYF
j_call: TRBJ1-4; v_call: TRBV5-4; cdr3_aa: CASSLAPPGTDEKLFF
j_call: TRBJ2-6; v_call: TRBV30; cdr3_aa: CARQGTGANVLTF
j_call: TRBJ2-5; v_call: TRBV7-9; cdr3_aa: CASSPPSGSGRETQYF
j_call: TRBJ2-7; v_call: TRBV28; cdr3_aa: CASSPLRRLYEQYF
j_call: TRBJ1-3; v_call: TRBV6-1; cdr3_aa: CASSEAPSPRKGNTIYF
j_call: TRBJ2-6; v_call: TRBV6-1; cdr3_aa: CASKAGTAGANVLTF
j_call: TRBJ2-3; v_call: TRBV7-9; cdr3_aa: CASSFTASDTQYF
j_call: TRBJ2-7; v_call: TRBV7-8; cdr3_aa: CASSFQPYEQYF
j_call: TRBJ1-5; v_call: TRBV30; cdr3_aa: CAWSVKGSQPQHF
j_call: TRBJ2-1; v_call: TRBV10-3; cdr3_aa: CATGTTYNEQFF
j_call: TRBJ2-5; v_call: TRBV6-1; cdr3_aa: CASSESDRAGETQYF
j_call: TRBJ1-6; v_call: TRBV7-2; cdr3_aa: CASSLGQGAYNSPLHF
j_call: TRBJ1-1; v_call: TRBV27; cdr3_aa: CASRPLGGRVTEAFF
j_call: TRBJ2-1; v_call: TRBV30; cdr3_aa: CAWRSPAYHEQFF
j_call: TRBJ2-5; v_call: TRBV27; cdr3_aa: CASYPRQDPLGTQYF
j_call: TRBJ2-7; v_call: TRBV29-1; cdr3_aa: CSVDGVEQYF
j_call: TRBJ2-5; v_call: TRBV5-4; cdr3_aa: CASRQGGVETQYF
j_call: TRBJ2-2; v_call: TRBV5-5; cdr3_aa: CASSLSLDTGELFF
j_call: TRBJ1-1; v_call: TRBV2; cdr3_aa: CASSQQGANTEAFF